What follows is one T cell receptor (beta chain) and its context. The antigen is unknown. Each TCR beta cDNA library carried unique molecular identifiers. cDNA molecules numbering roughly 0.5 million came from approximately 1 to 10 million T cells. TCRdb reanalysed the PCR reads using MiXCR and keeps one entry per CDR3 protein. The repertoire includes more than 500,000 distinct CDR3 sequences, around a third of them detected once, and approximately 6% sits in the top ten. Germline V gives CDR1 SGHNT, CDR2 YYREEE (reference sequence). The J segment lost 2 bases and the V segment lost 1 base, leaving 4 bases of the junction unmatched. This CDR3 comprises 15 residues. These data come from a study of post-analysis software for immune sequencing data. Study-level background: Included courses were relapsing-remitting and secondary progressive multiple sclerosis; progressive-relapsing multiple sclerosis was also included. General study points: Samples prepared in the same batch strongly co-clustered by F measure. Relative to controls, patients with multiple sclerosis showed significantly lower normalized Chao1 diversity. Compared with controls, patients had more of about five TRBV segments, including TRBV5-6, TRBV5-1 and TRBV20-1.

Source material: blood. The chain carries TRBV5-4 and TRBJ2-5; 8 nucleotides line up with TRBD1. This TCR derives from a girl between 2 and 17 years old with multiple sclerosis. In nucleotides, the CDR3 is TGTGCCAGCAGCTTGTCCGGGGACAGGCAAGAGACCCAGTACTTC. Its translation is CASSLSGDRQETQYF.